The 19 T cell receptor beta chains below come from one sample, sequenced in a study of control samples from healthy donors and cancer patients. Repertoires were generated with immunoSEQ multiplex PCR, while TCRdb's copy carries only in-frame clones and drops some. The table lists 150,000 or so clones, 90% to 95% of them singletons. The sample was PBMCs. The source of these receptors is a man aged 55-75 years with colorectal cancer.

The rearrangement joins TRBV7-9 to TRBJ1-5; unclear D gene. Germline CDR1 is SEHNR and CDR2 is FQNEAQ (reference sequence). The CDR3 has 12 residues. The V gene lost 1 base and the J gene lost 7 bases, with 5 bases spanning the gap. The CDR3 loop is CASSLGTQPQHF. DNA of the CDR3: TGTGCCAGCAGCTTAGGTACCCAGCCCCAGCATTTT.

The chain employs TRBV6-2 or TRBV6-3 and TRBJ2-3; TRBD2 agrees at 7 bases. Germline CDR1 is MNHEY and CDR2 is SVGEGT. The CDR3 totals 14 residues. J gave up 5 bases and V 1 base, and 3 bases lay outside the gene matches. The CDR3 DNA follows: TGTGCCAGCAGTTACTGGGGGAGGGAAGATACGCAGTATTTT. Translating gives CASSYWGREDTQYF.

This clone was counted a single time. CDR3 nucleotides: TGTGCCAGCAGCTGGCTGACAGGGGGGTATGGCTACACCTTC. Its translation: CASSWLTGGYGYTF. The chain couples TRBV28 to TRBJ1-2; 9 bases are a match to TRBD1. Germline V gene data show CDR1 as MDHEN and CDR2 as SYDVKM. There are 14 residues in the CDR3. Trimming cost V 6 bases and J 5 bases; bases outside gene matches: 7.

The chain recombines TRBV10-1 with TRBJ2-1; 11 bases map to TRBD2. V trimming: 2 bases; J trimming: 8 bases; junction bases outside the gene matches: 5. Germline CDR1 and CDR2: WNHNN and SYGVQD (reference sequence). The CDR3 is 15 residues long. CDR3 protein: CASSEGSGGAYEQFF. CDR3 nucleotide sequence: TGCGCCAGCAGTGAGGGTAGCGGGGGGGCCTATGAGCAGTTCTTC.

V and J are TRBV6-5 and TRBJ1-1, with 7 bases matching TRBD1. Germline loops: CDR1 MNHEY, CDR2 SVGAGI. Trimming removed 6 bases from V and 3 bases from J; junction bases left unmatched: 7. The CDR3 spans 14 residues. The CDR3 spells CASSRQGGYTEAFF. In DNA form, the CDR3 reads TGTGCCAGCAGCCGACAGGGAGGATACACTGAAGCTTTCTTT.

This clone came up a few times. This chain joins TRBV7-9 and TRBJ1-6; D is unclear. This CDR3 comprises 13 residues. Trimming pared 5 bases from V and 7 bases from J, leaving 9 bases between. Looked up from germline, CDR1 is SEHNR and CDR2 is FQNEAQ (reference sequence). The CDR3 spells CASSPTSNSPLHF. Here the CDR3 DNA reads TGTGCCAGCAGCCCGACCTCGAATTCACCCCTCCACTTT.

The V call is TRBV5-6, the J call TRBJ1-2; TRBD1 matches 9 bases. This CDR3 comprises 19 residues. V shed 3 bases and J 4 bases; nucleotides not matched to a gene: 19. The germline V gene encodes CDR1 SGHDT and CDR2 YYEEEE. This CDR3 is CASSSLYPGTGKVTYGYTF. DNA of the CDR3: TGTGCCAGCAGCTCTCTATATCCCGGGACAGGGAAAGTGACCTATGGCTACACCTTC.

The rearrangement uses TRBV30 and TRBJ1-4; 8 nucleotides align to TRBD1. With V trimmed by 3 bases and J by 3 bases, 3 bases remained unmatched. CDR3 length: 14 amino acids. Germline V gene sequence: CDR1 GTSNPN, CDR2 SVGIG (reference sequence). This CDR3 reads CAWSPGQANEKLFF. DNA for the CDR3: TGTGCCTGGAGCCCGGGACAGGCTAATGAAAAACTGTTTTTT.

The J gene is TRBJ2-1, the V gene TRBV3-1 (or the pseudogene TRBV3-2); TRBD2 is a possible D gene (6 bases). With 8 bases removed from V and 1 base from J, the gap between germline ends came to 9 bases. Germline V CDR1 and CDR2: LGHDT, YNNKEL (reference sequence). This CDR3 contains 13 residues. The CDR3 sequence: CASHGLSYNEQFF. The CDR3 DNA is TGTGCCAGCCATGGACTATCCTACAATGAGCAGTTCTTC.

The chain couples TRBV10-2 to TRBJ2-7, with a tentative D call TRBD2 (7 bases). The CDR3 is made up of 12 amino acids. Germline loops: CDR1 WSHSY, CDR2 SAAADI. CDR3 loop: CAGGPDSYEQYF. CDR3 sequence (DNA): TGCGCGGGGGGGCCGGATTCCTACGAGCAGTACTTC.

The chain has TRBV5-8 and TRBJ2-5; D call uncertain. V dropped 4 bases and J dropped 0 bases, with 10 bases sitting between them. There are 14 residues in the CDR3. In germline, CDR1 is SGHTS, CDR2 YDEGEE. The CDR3 loop reads CASSPGPDQETQYF. The CDR3 DNA sequence: TGTGCCAGCAGCCCCGGGCCAGACCAAGAGACCCAGTACTTC.

The chain employs TRBV24-1 and TRBJ1-2; D not certain. V was trimmed by 1 base and J by 2 bases, leaving 7 bases between them. Per germline, CDR1 KGHDR and CDR2 SFDVKD. The CDR3 has 14 amino acids. CDR3 sequence reads: CATSDFTENYGYTF. The CDR3 region has the DNA TGTGCCACCAGTGATTTCACAGAAAACTATGGCTACACCTTC.

The chain links TRBV7-6 to TRBJ1-5, with 7 bases fitting TRBD1. The trim removed 5 bases at V and 6 bases at J, leaving 10 bases unmatched. The CDR3 is 15 amino acids. Looked up from germline, CDR1 is SGHVS and CDR2 is FNYEAQ. The CDR3, as DNA: TGTGCCAGCAGCCCCGGAGGGGGCGCGGGTCAGCCCCAGCATTTT. As protein: CASSPGGGAGQPQHF.

The V gene is TRBV18, the J gene TRBJ2-1; the D gene could be TRBD1 or TRBD2 (5 bases each). CDR1 KGHSH and CDR2 LQKENI come from the germline V gene. The V end lost 5 bases, the J end lost 8 bases, and 16 bases lay between the germline ends. The length of the CDR3 is 14 residues. The CDR3 loop reads CASSGGIARHEQFF. DNA for the CDR3: TGTGCCAGCTCAGGGGGAATAGCGAGACATGAGCAGTTCTTC.

The chain employs TRBV19 and TRBJ1-2; D is possibly TRBD1 (6 bases). The CDR3 is 13 residues long. Germline CDR1 is LNHDA and CDR2 is SQIVND (reference sequence). V was clipped by 4 bases and J by 3 bases, with 9 bases between them. The CDR3 region has the DNA TGTGCCAGTAGTAGACAGGTGGACTATGGCTACACCTTC. Translated: CASSRQVDYGYTF.

The genes are TRBV6-6 and TRBJ1-5; maybe TRBD1 (5 bases). In germline, CDR1 is MNHNY, CDR2 SVGAGI (reference sequence). V was pared by 5 bases and J by 5 bases, with 19 bases between. The CDR3 is 16 amino acids. The CDR3 nucleotides are TGTGCCAGCAGTCTCCGGTTAAGGGGAAAGGATCAGCCCCAGCATTTT. Translating gives CASSLRLRGKDQPQHF.

This rearrangement joins TRBV18 to TRBJ2-5; 8 positions match TRBD2. Germline trimming cut 4 bases from V and 2 bases from J; bases unmatched to any gene: 3. The V gene's germline CDR1 is KGHSH and CDR2 LQKENI. The CDR3 consists of 14 residues. DNA of the CDR3: TGTGCCAGCTCACTAGCGGGGCCACAAGAGACCCAGTACTTC. This translates into CASSLAGPQETQYF.

The chain uses TRBV27 and TRBJ1-5, with TRBD1 matching 7 bases. With 1 base clipped from V and 3 bases from J, the junction kept 9 bases outside the gene matches. This CDR3 spans 17 amino acids. Germline V CDR1 and CDR2: MNHEY, SMNVEV (reference sequence). The CDR3 region has the DNA TGTGCCAGCAGTTTATACCCCGCGGGACAGCCCAATCAGCCCCAGCATTTT. This encodes CASSLYPAGQPNQPQHF.

The chain carries TRBV29-1 and TRBJ1-1, with TRBD1 matching 7 bases. V was pared by 1 base and J by 8 bases, with 4 bases of the junction left unmatched. This CDR3 contains 12 residues. Per germline, CDR1 SQVTM and CDR2 ANQGSEA. The chain's CDR3 is CSVEGQGGEAFF. The CDR3, as DNA: TGCAGCGTTGAAGGACAGGGCGGAGAAGCTTTCTTT. Full variable domain (rest looked up from reference TRBV29-1 and TRBJ1-1): SAVISQKPSRDICQRGTSLTIQCQVDSQVTMMFWYRQQPGQSLTLIATANQGSEATYESGFVIDKFPISRPNLTFSTLTVSNMSPEDSSIYLCSVEGQGGEAFFGQGTRLTVV.